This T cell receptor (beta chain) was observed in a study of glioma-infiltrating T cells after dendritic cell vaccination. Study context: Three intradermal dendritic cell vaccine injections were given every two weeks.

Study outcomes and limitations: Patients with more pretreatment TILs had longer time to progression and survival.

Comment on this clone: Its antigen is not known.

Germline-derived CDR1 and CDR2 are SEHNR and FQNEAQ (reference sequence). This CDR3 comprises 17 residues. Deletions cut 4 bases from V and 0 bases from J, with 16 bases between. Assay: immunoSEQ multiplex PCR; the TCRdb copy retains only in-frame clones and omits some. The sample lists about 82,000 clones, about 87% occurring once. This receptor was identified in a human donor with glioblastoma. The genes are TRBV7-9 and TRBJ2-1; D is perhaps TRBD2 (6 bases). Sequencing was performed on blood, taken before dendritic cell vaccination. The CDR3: CASSSVAGTSSYNEQFF. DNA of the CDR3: TGTGCCAGCAGCTCGGTGGCGGGGACCAGCTCCTACAATGAGCAGTTCTTC.